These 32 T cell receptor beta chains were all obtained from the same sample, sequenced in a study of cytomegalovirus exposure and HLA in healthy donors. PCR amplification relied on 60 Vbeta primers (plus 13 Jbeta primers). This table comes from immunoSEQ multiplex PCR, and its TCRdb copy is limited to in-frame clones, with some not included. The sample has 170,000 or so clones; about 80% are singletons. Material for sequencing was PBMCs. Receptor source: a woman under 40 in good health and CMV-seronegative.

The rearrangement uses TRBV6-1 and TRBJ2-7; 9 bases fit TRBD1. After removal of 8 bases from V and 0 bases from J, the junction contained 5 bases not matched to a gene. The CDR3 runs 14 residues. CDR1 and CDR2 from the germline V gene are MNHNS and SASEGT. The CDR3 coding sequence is TGTGCCAGCGCAACGACAGGGGGCTCCTACGAGCAGTACTTC. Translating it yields CASATTGGSYEQYF.

The CDR3 DNA reads as TGCGCCAGCAGCCAAATCCGGGCGACTAGCGGGACCGTCGAGTTTTACGAGCAGTACTTC. Encoded protein: CASSQIRATSGTVEFYEQYF. The chain recombines TRBV4-1 with TRBJ2-7; 11 bases map to TRBD2. Per germline, CDR1 MGHRA and CDR2 YSYEKL. The CDR3 has 20 amino acids. The V gene end was trimmed by 2 bases and the J gene end by 4 bases; junction bases not matched to a gene: 19.

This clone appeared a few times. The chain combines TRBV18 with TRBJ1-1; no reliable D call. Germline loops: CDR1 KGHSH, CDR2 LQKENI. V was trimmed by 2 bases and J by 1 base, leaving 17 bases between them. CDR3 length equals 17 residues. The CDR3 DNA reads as TGTGCCAGCTCACCAATATCGGAGGGCGAGCAGAACACTGAAGCTTTCTTT. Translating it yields CASSPISEGEQNTEAFF. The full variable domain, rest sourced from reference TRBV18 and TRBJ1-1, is NAGVMQNPRHLVRRRGQEARLRCSPMKGHSHVYWYRQLPEEGLKFMVYLQKENIIDESGMPKERFSAEFPKEGPSILRIQQVVRGDSAAYFCASSPISEGEQNTEAFFGQGTRLTVV.

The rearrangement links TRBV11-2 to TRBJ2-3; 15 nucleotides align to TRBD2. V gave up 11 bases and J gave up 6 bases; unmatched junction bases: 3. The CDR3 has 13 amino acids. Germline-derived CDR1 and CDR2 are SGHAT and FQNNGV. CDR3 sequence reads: CASGLAGGDTQYF. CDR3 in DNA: TGTGCCTCAGGACTAGCGGGGGGGGATACGCAGTATTTT.

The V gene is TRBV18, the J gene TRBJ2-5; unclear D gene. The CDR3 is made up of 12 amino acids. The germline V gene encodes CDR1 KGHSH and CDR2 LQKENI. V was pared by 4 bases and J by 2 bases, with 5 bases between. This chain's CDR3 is CASSRVQETQYF. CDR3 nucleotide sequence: TGTGCCAGCTCACGAGTGCAAGAGACCCAGTACTTC. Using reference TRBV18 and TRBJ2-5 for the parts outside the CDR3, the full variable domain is NAGVMQNPRHLVRRRGQEARLRCSPMKGHSHVYWYRQLPEEGLKFMVYLQKENIIDESGMPKERFSAEFPKEGPSILRIQQVVRGDSAAYFCASSRVQETQYFGPGTRLLVL.

The CDR3 sequence: CASSLSGRENYGYTF. The CDR3 bases are TGTGCCAGCAGCTTGTCCGGGAGGGAGAACTATGGCTACACCTTC. The V and J genes are TRBV5-5 and TRBJ1-2; D ambiguous. The CDR3 has 15 amino acids. Germline CDR1 reads SGHKS; CDR2 reads YYEKEE (reference sequence). V was trimmed by 1 base and J by 2 bases, leaving 12 bases between them.

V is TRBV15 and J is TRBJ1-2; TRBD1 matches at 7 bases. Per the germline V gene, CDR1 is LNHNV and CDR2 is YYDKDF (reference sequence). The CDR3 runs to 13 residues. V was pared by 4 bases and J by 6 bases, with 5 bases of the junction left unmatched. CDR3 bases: TGTGCCACCAGCATCCAGGGGGTAGATGGCTACACCTTC. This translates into CATSIQGVDGYTF.

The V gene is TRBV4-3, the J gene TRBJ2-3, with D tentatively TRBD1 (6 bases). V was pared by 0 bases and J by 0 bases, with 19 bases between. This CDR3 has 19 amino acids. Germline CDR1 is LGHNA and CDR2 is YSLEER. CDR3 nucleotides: TGCGCCAGCAGCCAAGAAGCCCGCCGGGGCAGGGGAAGCACAGATACGCAGTATTTT. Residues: CASSQEARRGRGSTDTQYF.

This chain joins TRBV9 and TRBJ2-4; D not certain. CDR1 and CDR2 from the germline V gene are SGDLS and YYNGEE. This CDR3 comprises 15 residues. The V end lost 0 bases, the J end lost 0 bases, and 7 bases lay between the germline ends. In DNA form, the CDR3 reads TGTGCCAGCAGCGTAGCGGGTCTAGCCAAAAACATTCAGTACTTC. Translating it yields CASSVAGLAKNIQYF.

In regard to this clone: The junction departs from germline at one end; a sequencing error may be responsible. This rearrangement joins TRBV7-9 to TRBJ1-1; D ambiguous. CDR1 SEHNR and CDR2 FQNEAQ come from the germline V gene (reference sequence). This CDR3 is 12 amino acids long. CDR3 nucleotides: TGTTCCAGCAGCCGGGTGAACACTGAAGCTTTCTTT. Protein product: CSSSRVNTEAFF.

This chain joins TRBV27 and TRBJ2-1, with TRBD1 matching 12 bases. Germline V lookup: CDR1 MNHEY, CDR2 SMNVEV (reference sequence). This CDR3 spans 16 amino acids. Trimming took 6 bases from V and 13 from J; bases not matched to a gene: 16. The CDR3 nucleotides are TGTGCCAGCAGCGACCACCGGGACAGGGGGCGCGAAGAACAGTTCTTC. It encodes CASSDHRDRGREEQFF.

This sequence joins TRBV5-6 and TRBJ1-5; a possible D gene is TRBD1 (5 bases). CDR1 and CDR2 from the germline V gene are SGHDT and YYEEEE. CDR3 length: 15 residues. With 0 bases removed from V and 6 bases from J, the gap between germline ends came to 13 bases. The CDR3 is CASSLAGGSRQPQHF. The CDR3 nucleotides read TGTGCCAGCAGCTTGGCGGGGGGTTCCCGTCAGCCCCAGCATTTT.

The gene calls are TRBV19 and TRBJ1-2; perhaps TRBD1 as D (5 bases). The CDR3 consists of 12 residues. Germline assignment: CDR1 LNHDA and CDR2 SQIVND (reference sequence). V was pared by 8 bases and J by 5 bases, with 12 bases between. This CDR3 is CASSRDLYGYTF. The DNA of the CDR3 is TGTGCCAGTTCCAGGGATTTATATGGCTACACCTTC.

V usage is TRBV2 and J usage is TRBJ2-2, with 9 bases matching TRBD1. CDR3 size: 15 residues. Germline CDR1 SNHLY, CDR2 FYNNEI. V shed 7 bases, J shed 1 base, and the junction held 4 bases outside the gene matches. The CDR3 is CASKTGGQNTGELFF. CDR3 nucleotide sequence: TGTGCCAGCAAGACAGGGGGACAGAACACCGGGGAGCTGTTTTTT.

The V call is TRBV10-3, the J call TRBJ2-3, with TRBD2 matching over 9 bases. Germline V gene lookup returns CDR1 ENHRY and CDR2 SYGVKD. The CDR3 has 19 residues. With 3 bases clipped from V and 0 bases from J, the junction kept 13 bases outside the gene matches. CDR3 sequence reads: CAISDTATSGSSSTDTQYF. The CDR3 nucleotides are TGTGCCATCAGTGATACAGCGACTAGCGGTTCGTCGAGCACAGATACGCAGTATTTT.

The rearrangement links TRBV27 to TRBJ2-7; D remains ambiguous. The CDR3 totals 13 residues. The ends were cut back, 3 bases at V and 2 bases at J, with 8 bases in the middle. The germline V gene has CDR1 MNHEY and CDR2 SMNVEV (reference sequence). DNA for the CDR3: TGTGCCAGCAGTTTTGGAGAGACCTACGAGCAGTACTTC. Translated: CASSFGETYEQYF.

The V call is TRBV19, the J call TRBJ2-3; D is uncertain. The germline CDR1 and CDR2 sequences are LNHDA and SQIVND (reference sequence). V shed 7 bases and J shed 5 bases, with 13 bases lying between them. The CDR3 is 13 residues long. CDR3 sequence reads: CASMPSTVDTQYF. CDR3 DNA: TGTGCCAGTATGCCCTCGACTGTAGATACGCAGTATTTT. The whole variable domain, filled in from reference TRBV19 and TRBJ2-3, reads DGGITQSPKYLFRKEGQNVTLSCEQNLNHDAMYWYRQDPGQGLRLIYYSQIVNDFQKGDIAEGYSVSREKKESFPLTVTSAQKNPTAFYLCASMPSTVDTQYFGPGTRLTVL.

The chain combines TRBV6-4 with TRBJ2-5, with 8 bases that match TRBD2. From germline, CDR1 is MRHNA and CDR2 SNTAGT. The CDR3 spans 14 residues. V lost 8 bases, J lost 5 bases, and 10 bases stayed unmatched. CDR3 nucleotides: TGTGCCAGCTACACACCAGGGACTAGGGAGACCCAGTACTTC. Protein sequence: CASYTPGTRETQYF.

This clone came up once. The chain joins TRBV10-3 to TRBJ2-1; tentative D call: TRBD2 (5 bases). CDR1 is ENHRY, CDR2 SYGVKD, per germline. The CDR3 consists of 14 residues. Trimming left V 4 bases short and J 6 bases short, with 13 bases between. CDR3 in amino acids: CAISGWEYGNEQFF. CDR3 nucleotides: TGTGCCATCAGTGGGTGGGAGTATGGCAATGAGCAGTTCTTC.

CDR3 DNA: TGTGCCAGCAGTTTGCAGAGGGGCAATCAGCCCCAGCATTTT. It specifies CASSLQRGNQPQHF. The chain links TRBV28 to TRBJ1-5; D not certain. The V gene lost 3 bases and the J gene lost 2 bases, with 8 bases spanning the gap. CDR1 and CDR2 from the germline V gene are MDHEN and SYDVKM. This CDR3 region has 14 residues.

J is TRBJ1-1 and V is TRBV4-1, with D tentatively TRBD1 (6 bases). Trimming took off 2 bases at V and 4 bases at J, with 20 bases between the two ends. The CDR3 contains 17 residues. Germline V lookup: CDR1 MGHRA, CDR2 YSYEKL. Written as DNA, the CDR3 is TGCGCCAGCAGCCAAAGCTGGGCAGGGGCTAAAGGCACTGAAGCTTTCTTT. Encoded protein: CASSQSWAGAKGTEAFF.

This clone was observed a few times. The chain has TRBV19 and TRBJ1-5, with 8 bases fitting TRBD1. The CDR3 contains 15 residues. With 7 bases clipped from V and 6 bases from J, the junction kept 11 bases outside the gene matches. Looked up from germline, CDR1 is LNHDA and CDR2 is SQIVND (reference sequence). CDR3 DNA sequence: TGTGCCAGTACAGGGGGCGACAGGGTCAGTCAGCCCCAGCATTTT. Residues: CASTGGDRVSQPQHF.

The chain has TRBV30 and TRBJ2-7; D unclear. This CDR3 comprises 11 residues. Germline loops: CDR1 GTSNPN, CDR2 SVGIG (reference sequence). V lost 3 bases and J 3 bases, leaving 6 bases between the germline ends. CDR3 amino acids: CAWSPGYEQYF. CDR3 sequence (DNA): TGTGCCTGGAGCCCGGGCTACGAGCAGTACTTC.

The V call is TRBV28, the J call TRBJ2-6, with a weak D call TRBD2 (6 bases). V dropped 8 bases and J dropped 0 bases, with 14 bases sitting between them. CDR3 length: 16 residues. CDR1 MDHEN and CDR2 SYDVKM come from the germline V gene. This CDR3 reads CASHGRGSSGANVLTF. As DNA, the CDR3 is TGTGCCAGCCACGGACGGGGGAGCTCTGGGGCCAACGTCCTGACTTTC.

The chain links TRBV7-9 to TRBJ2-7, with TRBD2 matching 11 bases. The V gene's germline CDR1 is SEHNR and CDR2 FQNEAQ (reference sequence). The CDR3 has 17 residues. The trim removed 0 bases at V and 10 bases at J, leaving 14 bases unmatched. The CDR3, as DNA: TGTGCCAGCAGCTTAGCGCACAGAACTAGCGGGAGAGGGGCTCAGTACTTC. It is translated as CASSLAHRTSGRGAQYF.

This CDR3 is CASNSISSTDTQYF. In nucleotides, the CDR3 is TGTGCCAGCAACAGCATTTCTAGCACAGATACGCAGTATTTT. The chain couples TRBV2 to TRBJ2-3; D ambiguous. V was trimmed by 7 bases and J by 0 bases, leaving 11 bases between them. The CDR3 extends over 14 amino acids. Germline-derived CDR1 and CDR2 are SNHLY and FYNNEI.

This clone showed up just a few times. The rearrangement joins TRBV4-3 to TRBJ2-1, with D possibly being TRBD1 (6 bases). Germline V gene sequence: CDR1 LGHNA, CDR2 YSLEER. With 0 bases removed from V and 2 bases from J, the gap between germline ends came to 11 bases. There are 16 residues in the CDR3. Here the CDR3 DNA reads TGCGCCAGCAGCCAAGATCACAGGGAGACCTACAATGAGCAGTTCTTC. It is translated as CASSQDHRETYNEQFF.

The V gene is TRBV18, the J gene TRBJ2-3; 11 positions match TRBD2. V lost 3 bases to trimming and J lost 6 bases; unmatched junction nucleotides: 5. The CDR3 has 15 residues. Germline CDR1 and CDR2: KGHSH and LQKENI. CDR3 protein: CASSPGLAEGDTQYF. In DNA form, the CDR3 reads TGTGCCAGCTCACCGGGACTAGCGGAAGGGGATACGCAGTATTTT. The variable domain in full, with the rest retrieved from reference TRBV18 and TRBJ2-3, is NAGVMQNPRHLVRRRGQEARLRCSPMKGHSHVYWYRQLPEEGLKFMVYLQKENIIDESGMPKERFSAEFPKEGPSILRIQQVVRGDSAAYFCASSPGLAEGDTQYFGPGTRLTVL.

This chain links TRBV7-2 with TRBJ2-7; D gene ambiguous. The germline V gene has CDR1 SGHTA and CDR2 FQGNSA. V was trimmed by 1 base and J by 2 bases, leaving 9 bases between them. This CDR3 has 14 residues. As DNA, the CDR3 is TGTGCCAGCAGCTTAGATACTACAACCTACGAGCAGTACTTC. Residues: CASSLDTTTYEQYF.

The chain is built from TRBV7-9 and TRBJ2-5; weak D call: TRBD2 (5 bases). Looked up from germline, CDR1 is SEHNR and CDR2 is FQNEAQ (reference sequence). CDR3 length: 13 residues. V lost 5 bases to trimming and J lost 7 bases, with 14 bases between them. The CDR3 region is CASSQGRGGTQYF. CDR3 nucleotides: TGTGCCAGCAGCCAAGGGAGAGGAGGGACCCAGTACTTC.

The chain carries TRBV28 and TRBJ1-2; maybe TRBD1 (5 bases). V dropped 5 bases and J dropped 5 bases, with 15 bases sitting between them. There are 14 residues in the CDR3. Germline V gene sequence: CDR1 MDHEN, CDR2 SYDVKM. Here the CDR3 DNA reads TGTGCCAGCAGTCCGAAAGGGGTGGGATATGGCTACACCTTC. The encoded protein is CASSPKGVGYGYTF.

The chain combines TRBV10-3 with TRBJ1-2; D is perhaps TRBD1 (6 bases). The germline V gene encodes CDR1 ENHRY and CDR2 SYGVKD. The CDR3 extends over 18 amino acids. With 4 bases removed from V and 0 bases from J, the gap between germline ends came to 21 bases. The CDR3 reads CAISGLDANRGSNYGYTF. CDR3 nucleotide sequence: TGTGCCATCAGTGGCTTGGACGCGAATAGGGGGTCTAACTATGGCTACACCTTC.